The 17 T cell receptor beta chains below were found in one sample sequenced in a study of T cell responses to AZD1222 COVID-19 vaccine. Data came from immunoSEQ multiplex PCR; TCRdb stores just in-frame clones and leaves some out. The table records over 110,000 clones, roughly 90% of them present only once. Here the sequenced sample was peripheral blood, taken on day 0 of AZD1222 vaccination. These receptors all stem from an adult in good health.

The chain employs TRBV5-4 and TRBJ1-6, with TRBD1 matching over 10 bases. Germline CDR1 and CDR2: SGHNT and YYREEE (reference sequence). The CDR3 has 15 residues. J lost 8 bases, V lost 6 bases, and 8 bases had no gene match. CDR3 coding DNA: TGTGCCAGCACGAGACTGGGACAGGGGTATTCACCCCTCCACTTT. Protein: CASTRLGQGYSPLHF.

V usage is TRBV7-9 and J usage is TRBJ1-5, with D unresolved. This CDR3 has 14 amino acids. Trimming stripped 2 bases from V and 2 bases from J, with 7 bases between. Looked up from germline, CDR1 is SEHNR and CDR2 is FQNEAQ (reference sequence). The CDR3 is CASSLQAGNQPQHF. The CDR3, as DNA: TGTGCCAGCAGCTTACAAGCTGGCAATCAGCCCCAGCATTTT.

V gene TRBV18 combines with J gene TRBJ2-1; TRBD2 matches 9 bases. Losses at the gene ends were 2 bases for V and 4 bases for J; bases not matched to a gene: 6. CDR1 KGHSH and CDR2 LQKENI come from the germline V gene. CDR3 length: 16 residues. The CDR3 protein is CASSPAGLAGYNEQFF. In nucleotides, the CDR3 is TGTGCCAGCTCACCAGCCGGTCTAGCGGGGTACAATGAGCAGTTCTTC.

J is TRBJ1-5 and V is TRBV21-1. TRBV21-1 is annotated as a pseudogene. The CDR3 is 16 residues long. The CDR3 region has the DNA TGTGCCAGCTCTTATAAACGGGGCCATAGCAATCAGCCCCAGCATTTT. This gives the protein CASSYKRGHSNQPQHF.

CDR3 amino acids: CASNRRLSYNEQFF. The CDR3 DNA is TGCGCCAGCAACCGGAGGCTCTCCTACAATGAGCAGTTCTTC. The genes are TRBV4-1 and TRBJ2-1, with D possibly TRBD2 on 5 matching bases. The V gene lost 7 bases and the J gene lost 0 bases, with 10 bases spanning the gap. The CDR3 has 14 residues. Germline V gene data show CDR1 as MGHRA and CDR2 as YSYEKL.

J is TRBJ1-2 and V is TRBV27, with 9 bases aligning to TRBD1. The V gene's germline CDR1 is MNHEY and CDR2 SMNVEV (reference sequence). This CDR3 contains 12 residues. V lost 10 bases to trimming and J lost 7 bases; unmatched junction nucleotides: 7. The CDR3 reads CATAGTGFGYTF. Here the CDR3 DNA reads TGTGCCACCGCCGGGACAGGGTTTGGCTACACCTTC.

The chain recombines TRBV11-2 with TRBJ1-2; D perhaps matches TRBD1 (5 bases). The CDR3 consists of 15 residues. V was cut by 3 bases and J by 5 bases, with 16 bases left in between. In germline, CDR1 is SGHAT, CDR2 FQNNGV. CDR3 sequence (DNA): TGTGCCAGCAGCTTCATATCGACAGCCGAATATGGCTACACCTTC. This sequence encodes CASSFISTAEYGYTF.

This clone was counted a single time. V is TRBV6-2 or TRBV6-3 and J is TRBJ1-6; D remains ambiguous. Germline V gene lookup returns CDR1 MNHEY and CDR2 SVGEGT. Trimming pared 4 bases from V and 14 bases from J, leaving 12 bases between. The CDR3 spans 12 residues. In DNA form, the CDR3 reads TGTGCCAGCAGTTTGGCTGGATACACCCTCCACTTT. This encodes CASSLAGYTLHF.

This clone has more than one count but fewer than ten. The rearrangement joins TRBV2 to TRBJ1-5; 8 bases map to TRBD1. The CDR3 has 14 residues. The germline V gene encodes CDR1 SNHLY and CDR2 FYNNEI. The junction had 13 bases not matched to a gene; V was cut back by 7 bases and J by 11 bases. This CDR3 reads CASIKDRVDLAQHF. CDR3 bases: TGTGCCAGCATAAAGGACAGGGTGGATCTGGCCCAGCATTTT.

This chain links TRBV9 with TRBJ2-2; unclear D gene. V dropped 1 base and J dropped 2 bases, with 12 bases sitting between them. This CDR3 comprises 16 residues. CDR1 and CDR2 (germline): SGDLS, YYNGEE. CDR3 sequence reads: CASSVTSHLNTGELFF. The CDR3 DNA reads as TGTGCCAGCAGCGTAACATCTCACTTAAACACCGGGGAGCTGTTTTTT. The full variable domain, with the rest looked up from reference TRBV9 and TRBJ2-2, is DSGVTQTPKHLITATGQRVTLRCSPRSGDLSVYWYQQSLDQGLQFLIQYYNGEERAKGNILERFSAQQFPDLHSELNLSSLELGDSALYFCASSVTSHLNTGELFFGEGSRLTVL.

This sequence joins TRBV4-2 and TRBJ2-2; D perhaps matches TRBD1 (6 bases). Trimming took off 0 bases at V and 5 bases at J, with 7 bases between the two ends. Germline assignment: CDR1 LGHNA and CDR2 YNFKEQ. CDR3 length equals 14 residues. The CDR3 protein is CASSQEGATGELFF. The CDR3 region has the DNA TGTGCCAGCAGCCAAGAGGGGGCAACCGGGGAGCTGTTTTTT.

The CDR3 loop is CASSLAGGDADTQYF. The CDR3 DNA reads as TGCGCCAGCAGCTTGGCCGGGGGGGACGCAGATACGCAGTATTTT. The chain carries TRBV5-1 and TRBJ2-3, with 8 bases lining up with TRBD2. This CDR3 region has 15 residues. V shed 0 bases and J 4 bases; nucleotides not matched to a gene: 4. Germline CDR1 and CDR2: SGHRS and YFSETQ.

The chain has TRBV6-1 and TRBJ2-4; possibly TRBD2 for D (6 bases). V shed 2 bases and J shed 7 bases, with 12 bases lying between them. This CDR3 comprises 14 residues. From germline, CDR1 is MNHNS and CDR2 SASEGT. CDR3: CASSEMVAGNIQYF. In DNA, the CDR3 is TGTGCCAGCAGTGAAATGGTGGCGGGGAACATTCAGTACTTC.

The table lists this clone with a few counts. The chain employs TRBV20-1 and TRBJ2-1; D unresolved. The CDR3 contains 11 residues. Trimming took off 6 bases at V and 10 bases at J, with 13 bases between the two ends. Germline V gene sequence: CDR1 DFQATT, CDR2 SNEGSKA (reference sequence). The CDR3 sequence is CSARLRREQFF. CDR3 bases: TGCAGTGCGAGACTGAGGCGCGAGCAGTTCTTC.

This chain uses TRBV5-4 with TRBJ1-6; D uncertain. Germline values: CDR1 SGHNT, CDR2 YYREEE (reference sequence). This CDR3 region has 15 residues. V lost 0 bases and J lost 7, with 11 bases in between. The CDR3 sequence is CASSLAAAENSPLHF. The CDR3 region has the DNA TGTGCCAGCAGCTTGGCGGCCGCTGAGAATTCACCCCTCCACTTT.

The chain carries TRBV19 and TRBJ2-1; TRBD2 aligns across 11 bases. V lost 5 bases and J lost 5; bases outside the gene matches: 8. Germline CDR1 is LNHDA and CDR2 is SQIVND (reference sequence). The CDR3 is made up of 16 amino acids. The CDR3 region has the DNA TGTGCCAGTAGTGTACAACTAGCGGGAGTGAACAATGAGCAGTTCTTC. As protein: CASSVQLAGVNNEQFF.

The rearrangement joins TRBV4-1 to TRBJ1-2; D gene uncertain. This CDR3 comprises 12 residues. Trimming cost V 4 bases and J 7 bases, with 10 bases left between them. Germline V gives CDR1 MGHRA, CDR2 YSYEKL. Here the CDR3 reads CASSPVMGGYTF. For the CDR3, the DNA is TGCGCCAGCAGCCCAGTTATGGGTGGCTACACCTTC.